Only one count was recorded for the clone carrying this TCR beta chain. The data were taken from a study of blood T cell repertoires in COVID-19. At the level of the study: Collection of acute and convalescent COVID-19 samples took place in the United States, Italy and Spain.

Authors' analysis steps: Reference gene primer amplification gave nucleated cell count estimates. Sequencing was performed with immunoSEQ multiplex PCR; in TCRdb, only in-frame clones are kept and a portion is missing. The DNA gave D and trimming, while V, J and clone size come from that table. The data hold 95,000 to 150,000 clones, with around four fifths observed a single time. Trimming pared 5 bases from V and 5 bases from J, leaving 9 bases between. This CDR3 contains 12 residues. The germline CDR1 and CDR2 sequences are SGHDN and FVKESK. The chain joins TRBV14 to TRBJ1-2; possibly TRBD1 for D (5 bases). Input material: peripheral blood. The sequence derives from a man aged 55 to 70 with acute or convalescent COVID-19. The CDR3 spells CASSAQGYGYTF. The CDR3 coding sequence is TGTGCCAGCAGCGCGCAGGGTTATGGCTACACCTTC.